A single T cell receptor (beta chain) is shown here with its context. This clonotype was counted at least ten times. Which antigen it targets is not known. Per-nucleotide qualities are absent, and no much larger clonotype sits a single base away. Counted from cysteine to phenylalanine, this CDR3 has 15 amino acids. Of all the DNA, just the CDR3 is kept, 45 bases in frame from base 1. The germline V gene supplies CDR1 SGHVS and CDR2 FNYEAQ. V is reduced by 1 base and J by 2 bases, leaving a spacing of 12 bases between them. These data come from a study (dated by TCRdb to the mid-2010s). Regarding the complete study: The study tested whether tumor-infiltrating Tregs in breast cancer are recruited from blood Tregs or converted in situ from other CD4+ T cell subsets.

Study-level results and caveats: Tumor-infiltrating Treg TCR alpha and beta sequences overlapped most with tumor naive CD4+ T cells, then with blood naive CD4+ T cells. Tumor memory CD4+ T cell TCR gene usage was found to cluster with blood and lymph node memory CD4+ cells and with lymph node naive CD4+ cells. Rather than covering whole repertoires, validation in the larger cohort was restricted to a single TCR beta V-J rearrangement.

Tregs were isolated as CD4+CD25+CD127-/low cells. Tregs, naive and memory CD4+ T cells from tumor, blood and ipsilateral draining lymph nodes of five breast cancer patients underwent full-length TCR alpha and beta sequencing. Mononuclear cells from lymph nodes or approximately 46 ml of peripheral blood were isolated by Ficoll density gradient centrifugation. Sorted cell populations were confirmed by FACS to exceed 90% purity. Full-length TCR variable regions were amplified by 5' RACE PCR using constant-region reverse primers, and then by semi-nested PCR using Nested Universal Primer A. The ReliaPrep RNA Cell Miniprep System was used to extract total RNA, which was then reverse transcribed into 5'RACE-ready cDNA with the SMARTer RACE 5'/3' Kit. Multiplex adaptors were used to barcode the full-length TCR alpha and beta libraries, which were then sequenced on an Illumina MiSeq. Per the original workflow: For each of nine subset-tissue groups, sequencing data from the five patients were pooled, and the groups were compared by unsupervised clustering of TCR gene usage. Repertoire similarity was calculated with the Morisita-Horn index, weighting shared sequences by their contribution to each repertoire. TCRdb trimmed public reads at Q25 via fastp, called clones via MiXCR and kept in-frame beta chains. Each CDR3 protein gets just one entry, which takes the most common genes and DNA from the rows behind it. It is TCRdb's table, rather than the study itself, that gives the V and J calls and clone size. Present in this sample are 35,000 to 50,000 distinct CDR3 sequences, 20% to 25% of which were seen just once. Around 4% of the sample rests with the top ten.

Rearrangement joined TRBV7-6 to TRBJ2-7, with the D gene call left open. Sequencing used Tregs sorted from blood. This clonotype was obtained from a female donor with breast cancer. The DNA reads TGTGCCAGCAGCTTAGGGGCCTATGGTCCCTACGAGCAGTACTTC. It translates to CASSLGAYGPYEQYF.